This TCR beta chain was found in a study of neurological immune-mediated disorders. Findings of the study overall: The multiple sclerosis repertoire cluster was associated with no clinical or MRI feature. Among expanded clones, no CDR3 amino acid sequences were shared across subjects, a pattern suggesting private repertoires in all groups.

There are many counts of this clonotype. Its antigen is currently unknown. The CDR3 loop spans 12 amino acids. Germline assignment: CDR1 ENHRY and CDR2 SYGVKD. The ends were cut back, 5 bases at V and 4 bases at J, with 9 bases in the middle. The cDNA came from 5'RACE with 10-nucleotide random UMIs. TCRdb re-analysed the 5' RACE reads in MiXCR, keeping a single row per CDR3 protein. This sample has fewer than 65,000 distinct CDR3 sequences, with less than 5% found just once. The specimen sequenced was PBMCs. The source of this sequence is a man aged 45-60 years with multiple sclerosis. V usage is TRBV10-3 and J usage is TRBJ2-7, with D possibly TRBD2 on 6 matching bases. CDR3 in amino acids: CAISPLAYEQYF. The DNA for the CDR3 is TGTGCCATCAGTCCACTAGCTTACGAGCAGTACTTC.